This is a list of T cell receptor beta chains from one sample in a study of OX40 agonist ivuxolimab in advanced cancers. This table comes from immunoSEQ multiplex PCR, and its TCRdb copy is limited to in-frame clones, with some not included. The table has tens of thousands of clones, approximately 81% seen once. This specimen consisted of CD4+ or CD8+ T cells sorted from blood, obtained in a trial of the OX40 agonist ivuxolimab. Every receptor here comes from an adult with an advanced solid tumor such as melanoma, head and neck, liver or kidney cancer. Both conserved end residues are part of each CDR3. Each record gives: J gene, V gene, D gene, clone size, CDR3 protein, CDR3 DNA. The D gene is left open where the match is weak. Not every row has a clone size; where given, it reads once, few, many or a size class.

TRBJ2-5 TRBV30 . . CAWSQAGLETQYF TGTGCCTGGAGTCAGGCGGGGCTAGAGACCCAGTACTTC
TRBJ2-7 TRBV19 TRBD1 once CASSILSGQGGREQYF TGTGCCAGTAGTATATTGTCGGGACAGGGGGGACGCGAGCAGTACTTC
TRBJ2-5 TRBV2 TRBD1 . CASSYGQGPRETQYF TGTGCCAGCAGTTATGGACAGGGCCCTCGGGAGACCCAGTACTTC
TRBJ1-1 TRBV5-6 . . CASSFRRSTEAFF TGTGCCAGCAGCTTCAGGAGGAGCACTGAAGCTTTCTTT
TRBJ1-5 TRBV30 . . CAWSTEQGYQPQHF TGTGCCTGGAGTACAGAACAGGGCTATCAGCCCCAGCATTTT
TRBJ2-7 TRBV7-8 TRBD2 . CASRMTSGGSYGQYF TGTGCCAGCAGAATGACTAGCGGGGGGTCCTACGGGCAGTACTTC
TRBJ2-1 TRBV7-9 . . CASSLLGGNEQFF TGTGCCAGCAGCTTATTGGGGGGAAATGAGCAGTTCTTC
TRBJ1-5 TRBV2 TRBD1 . CATRSGQGHNQPQHF TGTGCCACCCGCAGCGGACAGGGACACAATCAGCCCCAGCATTTT
TRBJ1-4 TRBV2 . . CASRGLEPNEKLFF TGTGCCAGCAGGGGTCTTGAGCCTAATGAAAAACTGTTTTTT
TRBJ1-5 TRBV30 . . CAWSWGRNQPQHF TGTGCCTGGAGTTGGGGGCGAAATCAGCCCCAGCATTTT
TRBJ1-6 TRBV11-2 TRBD1 few CASSLQGESSPLHF TGTGCCAGCAGTTTACAGGGGGAATCTTCACCCCTCCACTTT
TRBJ1-5 TRBV27 . once CASSPIGQSNQPQHF TGTGCCAGCAGTCCCATTGGACAATCGAATCAGCCCCAGCATTTT
TRBJ1-6 TRBV5-8 TRBD1 once CASSLDRGSSPLHF TGTGCCAGCAGCTTGGACAGGGGAAGTTCACCCCTCCACTTT
TRBJ2-7 TRBV6-1 . . CASRTSHNYEQYF TGTGCCAGCAGAACCTCCCACAACTACGAGCAGTACTTC
TRBJ2-5 TRBV6-5 . . CATRRGLETQYF TGTGCCACCCGACGGGGGCTAGAGACCCAGTACTTC
TRBJ1-1 TRBV6-6 . . CASSQQGMDTEAFF TGTGCCAGCAGCCAACAGGGTATGGACACTGAAGCTTTCTTT
TRBJ1-2 TRBV11-2 TRBD1 . CASSSTRVRGLSF TGTGCCAGCAGCTCGACAAGAGTCAGGGGGCTATCCTTC
TRBJ2-1 TRBV5-5 . few CASSLVGSYEQFF TGTGCCAGCAGCTTGGTTGGCAGCTATGAGCAGTTCTTC
TRBJ2-5 TRBV7-2 . . CASSSDREGTQYF TGTGCCAGCAGCTCGGACAGGGAGGGGACCCAGTACTTC
TRBJ1-5 TRBV2 TRBD1 . CASSGTGENQPQHF TGTGCCAGCAGTGGGACAGGGGAAAATCAGCCCCAGCATTTT
TRBJ2-7 TRBV7-9 TRBD1 . CASSPRTGYEQYF TGTGCCAGCAGCCCCCGGACAGGCTACGAGCAGTACTTC
TRBJ2-1 TRBV10-1 TRBD2 . CASALPSKAGVPNEQFF TGCGCCAGCGCCCTCCCCTCGAAGGCGGGAGTCCCCAATGAGCAGTTCTTC
TRBJ1-5 TRBV2 TRBD1 once CASSWDSSNQPQHF TGTGCCAGCAGTTGGGACAGCTCAAATCAGCCCCAGCATTTT
TRBJ1-5 TRBV7-8 . once CASSQDWDSNQPQHF TGCGCCAGCAGCCAAGATTGGGACAGCAATCAGCCCCAGCATTTT
TRBJ2-5 TRBV9 . . CASSVRGDRQETQYF TGTGCCAGCAGCGTAAGGGGGGATCGGCAAGAGACCCAGTACTTC
TRBJ1-3 TRBV6-5 . . CASSYGGNTIYF TGTGCCAGCAGTTATGGCGGTAACACCATATATTTT
TRBJ2-7 TRBV4-1 . . CASSARGAGSYEQYF TGCGCCAGCAGCGCCCGAGGGGCGGGCTCCTACGAGCAGTACTTC
TRBJ2-5 TRBV5-4 TRBD2 . CASSKAGGVVWETQYF TGTGCCAGCAGCAAAGCGGGAGGAGTTGTTTGGGAGACCCAGTACTTC
TRBJ2-1 TRBV5-1 . . CASSLGTRNEQFF TGCGCCAGCAGCTTGGGGACTCGCAATGAGCAGTTCTTC
TRBJ1-5 TRBV10-2 . . CASREDRPTQPQHF TGCGCCAGCAGAGAAGACAGGCCAACTCAGCCCCAGCATTTT
TRBJ1-1 TRBV5-4 . . CASSLTENTEAFF TGTGCCAGCAGCTTAACAGAGAACACTGAAGCTTTCTTT
TRBJ2-7 TRBV19 . once CASSIGTVTYEQYF TGTGCCAGTAGTATCGGGACGGTGACCTACGAGCAGTACTTC
TRBJ2-7 TRBV7-2 TRBD1 once CASSLSGQIYEQYF TGTGCCAGCAGCTTATCGGGACAGATCTACGAGCAGTACTTC
TRBJ2-1 TRBV7-9 TRBD1 . CASSWGQGINEQFF TGTGCCAGCAGCTGGGGACAGGGGATCAATGAGCAGTTCTTC
TRBJ1-5 TRBV27 . few CASSRQKGTSNQPQHF TGTGCCAGCAGTCGACAGAAGGGAACTAGCAATCAGCCCCAGCATTTT
TRBJ2-2 TRBV30 . . CALQAGGTGELFF TGTGCCTTGCAAGCCGGGGGCACCGGGGAGCTGTTTTTT
TRBJ1-1 TRBV6-1 . . CASSERDIRAFF TGTGCCAGCAGTGAAAGAGACATCCGGGCTTTCTTT
TRBJ2-7 TRBV27 . . CASSFAGFEQYF TGTGCCAGCAGTTTCGCGGGGTTCGAGCAGTACTTC
TRBJ1-1 TRBV6-5 . . CASSGVPKNTEAFF TGTGCCAGCAGTGGGGTCCCAAAGAACACTGAAGCTTTCTTT
TRBJ1-1 TRBV4-1 . . CASSQVFSLGAFF TGCGCCAGCAGCCAAGTTTTCTCTTTGGGAGCTTTCTTT
TRBJ2-7 TRBV15 . . CATSRASSSYEQYF TGTGCCACCAGCAGAGCTAGCTCTTCCTACGAGCAGTACTTC
TRBJ1-2 TRBV19 . . CASSIARSVTGMVYGYTF TGTGCCAGTAGTATAGCGAGGAGTGTAACGGGGATGGTTTATGGCTACACCTTC
TRBJ1-2 TRBV7-9 . . CASSYSIGTTGYTF TGTGCCAGCAGTTACTCGATCGGGACAACTGGCTACACCTTC
TRBJ2-7 TRBV4-3 . . CASSQDRVGASSYEQYF TGCGCCAGCAGCCAAGATAGGGTGGGAGCTTCTTCCTACGAGCAGTACTTC
TRBJ1-6 TRBV2 . . CASSEAAGWNSPLHF TGTGCCAGCAGTGAAGCCGCAGGGTGGAATTCACCCCTCCACTTT
TRBJ2-7 TRBV30 TRBD2 . CAWSVQAGSSYEQYF TGTGCCTGGAGTGTACAAGCGGGGAGCTCCTACGAGCAGTACTTC
TRBJ2-2 TRBV5-8 . . CASSLEPSILGELFF TGTGCCAGCAGCTTGGAGCCCTCTATTTTGGGAGAGCTGTTTTTT
TRBJ1-1 TRBV27 . . CASSLERYTEAFF TGTGCCAGCAGTTTAGAAAGGTACACTGAAGCTTTCTTT
TRBJ2-3 TRBV6-1 TRBD2 . CASFSGGGAQDTQYF TGTGCCAGCTTCTCTGGCGGGGGGGCGCAAGATACGCAGTATTTT
TRBJ2-1 TRBV19 TRBD2 . CASTRGGYNEQFF TGTGCCAGTACCCGGGGGGGCTACAATGAGCAGTTCTTC
TRBJ1-2 TRBV27 . . CASSPSDSSRGYTF TGTGCCAGCAGCCCCTCCGACAGTTCGCGTGGCTACACCTTC